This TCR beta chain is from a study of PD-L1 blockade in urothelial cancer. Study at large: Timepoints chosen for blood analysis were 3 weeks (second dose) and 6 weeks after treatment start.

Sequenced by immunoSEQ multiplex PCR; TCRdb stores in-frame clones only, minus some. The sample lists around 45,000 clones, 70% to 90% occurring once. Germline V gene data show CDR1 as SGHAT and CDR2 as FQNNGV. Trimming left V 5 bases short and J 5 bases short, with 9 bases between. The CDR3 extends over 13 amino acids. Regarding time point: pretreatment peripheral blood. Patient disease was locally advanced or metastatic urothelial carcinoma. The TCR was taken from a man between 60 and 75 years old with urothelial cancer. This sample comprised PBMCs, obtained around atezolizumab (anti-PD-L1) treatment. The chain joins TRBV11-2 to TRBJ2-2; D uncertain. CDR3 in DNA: TGTGCCAGCAGCCTGGGCCTAACCGGGGAGCTGTTTTTT. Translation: CASSLGLTGELFF.